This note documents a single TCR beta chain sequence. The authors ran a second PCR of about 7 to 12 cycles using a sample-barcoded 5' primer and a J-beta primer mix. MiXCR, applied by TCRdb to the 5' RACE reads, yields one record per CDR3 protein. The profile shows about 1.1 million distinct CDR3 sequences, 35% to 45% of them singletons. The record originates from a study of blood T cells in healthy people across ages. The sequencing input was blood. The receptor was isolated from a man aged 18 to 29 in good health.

CDR3 amino acids: CSARGGLLSTEAFF. The CDR3, as DNA: TGCAGTGCTAGGGGTGGTCTATTGAGCACTGAAGCTTTCTTT. V gene TRBV20-1 combines with J gene TRBJ1-1, with no clear D. Between the trimmed V and J ends, which lost 3 bases and 4 bases, there was a span of 15 bases. Germline lookup yields CDR1 DFQATT and CDR2 SNEGSKA (reference sequence). CDR3 length: 14 amino acids.